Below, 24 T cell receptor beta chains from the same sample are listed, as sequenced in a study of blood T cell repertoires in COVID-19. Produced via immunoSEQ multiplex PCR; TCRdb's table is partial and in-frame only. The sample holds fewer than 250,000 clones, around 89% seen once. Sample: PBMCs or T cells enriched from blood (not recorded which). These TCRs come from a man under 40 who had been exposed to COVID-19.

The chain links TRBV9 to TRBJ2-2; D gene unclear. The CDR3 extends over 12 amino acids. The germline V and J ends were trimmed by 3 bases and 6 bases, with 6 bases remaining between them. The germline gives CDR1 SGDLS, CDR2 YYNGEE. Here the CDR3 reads CASSDYAGELFF. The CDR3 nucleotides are TGTGCCAGCAGCGATTATGCCGGGGAGCTGTTTTTT.

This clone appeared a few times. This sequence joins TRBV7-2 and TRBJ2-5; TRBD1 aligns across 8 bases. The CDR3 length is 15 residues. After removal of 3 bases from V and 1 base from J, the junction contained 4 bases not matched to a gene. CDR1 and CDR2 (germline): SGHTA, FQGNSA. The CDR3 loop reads CASSFRTGSQETQYF. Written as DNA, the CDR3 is TGTGCCAGCAGCTTTAGGACAGGGTCCCAAGAGACCCAGTACTTC.

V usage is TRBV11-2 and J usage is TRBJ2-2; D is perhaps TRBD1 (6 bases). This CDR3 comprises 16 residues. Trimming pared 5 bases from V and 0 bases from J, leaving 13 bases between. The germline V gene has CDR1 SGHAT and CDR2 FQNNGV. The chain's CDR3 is CASSPTGLANTGELFF. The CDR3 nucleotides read TGTGCCAGCAGCCCGACAGGCCTCGCGAACACCGGGGAGCTGTTTTTT.

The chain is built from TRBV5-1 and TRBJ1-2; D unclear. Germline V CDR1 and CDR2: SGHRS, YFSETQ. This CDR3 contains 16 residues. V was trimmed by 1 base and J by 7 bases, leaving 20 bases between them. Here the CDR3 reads CASSLTPGDRGAGYTF. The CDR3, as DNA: TGCGCCAGCAGCTTGACTCCGGGAGATCGGGGAGCTGGCTACACCTTC.

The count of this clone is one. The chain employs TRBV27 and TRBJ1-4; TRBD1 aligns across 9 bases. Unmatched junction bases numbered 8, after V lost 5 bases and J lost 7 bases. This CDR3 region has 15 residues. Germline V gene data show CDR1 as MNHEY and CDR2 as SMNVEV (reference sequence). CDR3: CASSATGGKVEKLFF. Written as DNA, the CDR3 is TGTGCCAGCAGTGCGACAGGGGGGAAGGTTGAAAAACTGTTTTTT.

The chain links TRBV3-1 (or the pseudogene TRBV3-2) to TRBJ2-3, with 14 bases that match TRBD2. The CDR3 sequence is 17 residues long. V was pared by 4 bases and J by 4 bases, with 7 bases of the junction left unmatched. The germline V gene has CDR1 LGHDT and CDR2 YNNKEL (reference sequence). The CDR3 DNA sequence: TGTGCCAGCAGCCTAACGGGACTAGCGGGGGTTTCAGATACGCAGTATTTT. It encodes CASSLTGLAGVSDTQYF.

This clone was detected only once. DNA for the CDR3: TGTGCCAGTAGTCCCGGGACAGGGGATAACTATGGCTACACCTTC. Translated: CASSPGTGDNYGYTF. The chain employs TRBV19 and TRBJ1-2; 10 bases map to TRBD1. The CDR3 loop spans 15 amino acids. Germline V gene sequence: CDR1 LNHDA, CDR2 SQIVND (reference sequence). The V gene end was trimmed by 5 bases and the J gene end by 1 base; junction bases not matched to a gene: 4.

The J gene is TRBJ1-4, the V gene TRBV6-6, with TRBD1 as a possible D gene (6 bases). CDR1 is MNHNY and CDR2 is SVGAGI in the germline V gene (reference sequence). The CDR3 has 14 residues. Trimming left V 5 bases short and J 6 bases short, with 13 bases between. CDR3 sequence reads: CASSLIKGDEKLFF. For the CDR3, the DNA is TGTGCCAGCAGTCTGATTAAGGGGGATGAAAAACTGTTTTTT.

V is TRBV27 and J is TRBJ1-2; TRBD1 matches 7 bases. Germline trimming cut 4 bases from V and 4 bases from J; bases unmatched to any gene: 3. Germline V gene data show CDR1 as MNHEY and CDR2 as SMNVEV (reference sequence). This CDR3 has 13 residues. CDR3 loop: CASSYRGSYGYTF. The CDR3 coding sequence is TGTGCCAGCAGTTACAGGGGAAGCTATGGCTACACCTTC.

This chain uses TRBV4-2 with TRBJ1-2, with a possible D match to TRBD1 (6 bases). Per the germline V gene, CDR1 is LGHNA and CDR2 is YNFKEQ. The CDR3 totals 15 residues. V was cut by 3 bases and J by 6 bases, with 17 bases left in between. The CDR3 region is CASSQGPGQRDGYTF. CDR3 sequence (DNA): TGTGCCAGCAGCCAGGGCCCCGGACAGAGGGATGGCTACACCTTC.

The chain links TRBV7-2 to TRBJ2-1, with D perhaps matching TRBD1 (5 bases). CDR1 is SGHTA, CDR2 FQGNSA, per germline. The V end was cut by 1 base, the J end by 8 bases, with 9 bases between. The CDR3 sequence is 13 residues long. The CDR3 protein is CASSLVGAHEQFF. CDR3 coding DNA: TGTGCCAGCAGCTTAGTTGGGGCCCATGAGCAGTTCTTC.

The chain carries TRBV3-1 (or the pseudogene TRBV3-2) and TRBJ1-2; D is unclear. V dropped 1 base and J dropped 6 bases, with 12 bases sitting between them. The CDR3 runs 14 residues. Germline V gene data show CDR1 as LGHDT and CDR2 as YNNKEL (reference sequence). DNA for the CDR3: TGTGCCAGCAGCCAAGTTGGGCCAGCCCATGGCTACACCTTC. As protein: CASSQVGPAHGYTF.

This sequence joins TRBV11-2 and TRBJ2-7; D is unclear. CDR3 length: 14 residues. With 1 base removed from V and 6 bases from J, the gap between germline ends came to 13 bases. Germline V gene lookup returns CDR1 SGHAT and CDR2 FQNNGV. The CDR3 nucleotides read TGTGCCAGCAGCTTAGGACGCCGGGTGGGCGAGCAGTACTTC. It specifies CASSLGRRVGEQYF.

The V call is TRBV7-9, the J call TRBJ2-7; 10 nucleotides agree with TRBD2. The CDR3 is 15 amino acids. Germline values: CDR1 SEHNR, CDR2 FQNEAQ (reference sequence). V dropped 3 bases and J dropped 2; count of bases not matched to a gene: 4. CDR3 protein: CASSFRTSGTYEQYF. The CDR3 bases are TGTGCCAGCAGCTTTCGGACTAGCGGTACCTACGAGCAGTACTTC.

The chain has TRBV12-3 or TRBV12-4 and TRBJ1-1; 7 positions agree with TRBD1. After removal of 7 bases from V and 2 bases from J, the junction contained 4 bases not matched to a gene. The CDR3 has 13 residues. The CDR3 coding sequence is TGTGCCAGCACCTGGGACAGAAACACTGAAGCTTTCTTT. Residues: CASTWDRNTEAFF.

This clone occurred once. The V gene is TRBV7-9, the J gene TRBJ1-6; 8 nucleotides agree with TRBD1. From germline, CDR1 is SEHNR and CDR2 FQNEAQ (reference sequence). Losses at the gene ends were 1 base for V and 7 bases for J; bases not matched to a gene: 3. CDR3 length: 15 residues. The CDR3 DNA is TGTGCCAGCAGCTTAGTCCAGGGGGCGAATTCACCCCTCCACTTT. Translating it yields CASSLVQGANSPLHF.

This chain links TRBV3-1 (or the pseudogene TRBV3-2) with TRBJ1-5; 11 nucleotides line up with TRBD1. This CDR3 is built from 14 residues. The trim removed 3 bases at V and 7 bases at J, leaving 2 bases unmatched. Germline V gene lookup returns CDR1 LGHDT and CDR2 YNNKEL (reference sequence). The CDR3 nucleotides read TGTGCCAGCAGCCAGGACAGGGGGCAGCAGCCCCAGCATTTT. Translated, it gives CASSQDRGQQPQHF.

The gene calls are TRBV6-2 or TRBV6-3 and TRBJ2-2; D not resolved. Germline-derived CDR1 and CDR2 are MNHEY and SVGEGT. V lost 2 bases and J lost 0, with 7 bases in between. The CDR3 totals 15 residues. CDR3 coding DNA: TGTGCCAGCAGTTACGGCAGGCCGAACACCGGGGAGCTGTTTTTT. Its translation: CASSYGRPNTGELFF.

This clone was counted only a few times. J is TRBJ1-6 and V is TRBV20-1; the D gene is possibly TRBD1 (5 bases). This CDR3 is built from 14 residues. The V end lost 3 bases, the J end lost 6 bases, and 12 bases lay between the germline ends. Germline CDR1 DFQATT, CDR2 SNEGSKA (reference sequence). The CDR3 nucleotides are TGCAGTGCTAGTAGTCGCGGGACTAATTCACCCCTCCACTTT. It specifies CSASSRGTNSPLHF.

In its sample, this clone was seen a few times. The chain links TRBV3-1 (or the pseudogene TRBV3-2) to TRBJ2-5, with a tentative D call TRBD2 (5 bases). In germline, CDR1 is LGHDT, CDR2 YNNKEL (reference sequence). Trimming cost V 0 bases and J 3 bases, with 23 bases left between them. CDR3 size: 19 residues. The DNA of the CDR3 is TGTGCCAGCAGCCAAGATCTGCCCTCCGGAGGCCCTTTAAAAGAGACCCAGTACTTC. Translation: CASSQDLPSGGPLKETQYF.

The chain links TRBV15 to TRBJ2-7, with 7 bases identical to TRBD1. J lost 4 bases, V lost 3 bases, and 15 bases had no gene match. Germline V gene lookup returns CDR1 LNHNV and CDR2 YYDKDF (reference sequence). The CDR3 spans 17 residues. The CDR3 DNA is TGTGCCACCAGCAGGACCTTTAAGGGGGCCGTTTCGTACGAGCAGTACTTC. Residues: CATSRTFKGAVSYEQYF.

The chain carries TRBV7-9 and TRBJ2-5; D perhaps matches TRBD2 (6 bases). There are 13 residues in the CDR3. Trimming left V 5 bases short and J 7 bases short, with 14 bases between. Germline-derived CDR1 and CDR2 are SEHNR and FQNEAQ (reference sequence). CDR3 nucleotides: TGTGCCAGCAGCCAGGCTGGAGGGACGACCCAGTACTTC. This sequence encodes CASSQAGGTTQYF.

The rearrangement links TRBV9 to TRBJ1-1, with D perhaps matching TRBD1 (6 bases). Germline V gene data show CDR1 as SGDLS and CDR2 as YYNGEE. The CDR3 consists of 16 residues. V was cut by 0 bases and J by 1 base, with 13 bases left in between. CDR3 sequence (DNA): TGTGCCAGCAGCGTAGGAAGTGGACAGACGAACACTGAAGCTTTCTTT. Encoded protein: CASSVGSGQTNTEAFF.

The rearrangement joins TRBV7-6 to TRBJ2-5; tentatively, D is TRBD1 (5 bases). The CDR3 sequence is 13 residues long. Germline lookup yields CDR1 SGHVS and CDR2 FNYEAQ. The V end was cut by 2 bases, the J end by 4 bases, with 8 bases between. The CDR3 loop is CASSLRGGETQYF. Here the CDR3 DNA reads TGTGCCAGCAGCTTAAGGGGCGGAGAGACCCAGTACTTC.